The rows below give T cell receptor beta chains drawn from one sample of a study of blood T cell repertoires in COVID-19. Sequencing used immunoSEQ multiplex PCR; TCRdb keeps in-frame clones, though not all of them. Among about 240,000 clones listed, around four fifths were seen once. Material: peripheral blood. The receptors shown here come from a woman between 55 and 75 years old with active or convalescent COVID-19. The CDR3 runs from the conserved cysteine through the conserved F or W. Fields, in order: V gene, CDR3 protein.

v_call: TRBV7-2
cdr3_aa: CASSLSPDKEKLFF

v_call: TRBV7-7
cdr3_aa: CASSLSPSGYNEQFF

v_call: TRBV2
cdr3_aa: CASSEVGRGNSPLHF

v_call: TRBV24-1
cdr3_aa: CATSTGVSLYNEQFF

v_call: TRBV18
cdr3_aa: CASSPRASGRSNEQFF

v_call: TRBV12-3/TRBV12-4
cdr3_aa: CASSWGGNSPLHF

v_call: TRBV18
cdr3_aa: CASSPGGRGYNEQFF

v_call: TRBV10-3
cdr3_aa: CAISEASGRRNSPLHF

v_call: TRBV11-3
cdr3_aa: CASSRQGSEKLFF

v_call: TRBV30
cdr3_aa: CAWGKDSSYNSPLHF

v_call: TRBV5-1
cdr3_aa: CASSFGRGGTDTQYF

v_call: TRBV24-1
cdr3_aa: CATRFEETQYF

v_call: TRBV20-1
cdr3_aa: CSAVAGETQYF

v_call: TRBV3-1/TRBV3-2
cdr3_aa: CASSQGGGNSPLHF

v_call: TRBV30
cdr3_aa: CAWTRATGETQYF

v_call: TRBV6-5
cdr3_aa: CASTFGTTPTTEQFF

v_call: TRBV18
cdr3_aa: CASSRDRANTEAFF

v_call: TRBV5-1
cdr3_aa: CASSLGDRYGNQPQHF

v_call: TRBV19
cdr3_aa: CASRVAGTYEQYF

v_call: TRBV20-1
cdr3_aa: CSASLQSGTSTDTQYF

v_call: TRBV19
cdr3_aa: CASRARVASGRLDEQFF

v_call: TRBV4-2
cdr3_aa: CASRPYSGSDEQFF

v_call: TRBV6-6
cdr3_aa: CASGASPGGGQETQYF

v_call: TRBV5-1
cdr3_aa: CASRQTGGSTDTQYF

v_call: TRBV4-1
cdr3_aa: CASSQVDRDYGYTF

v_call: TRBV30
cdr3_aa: CAWSAGTGPNQPQHF

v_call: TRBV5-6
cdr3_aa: CASSLVGQGNNEQFF

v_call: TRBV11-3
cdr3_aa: CASSLMAGGEQFF

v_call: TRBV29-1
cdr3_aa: CSVFRGSYNEQFF

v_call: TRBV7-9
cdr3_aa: CASSLRTGGGTDTQYF

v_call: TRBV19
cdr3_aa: CASSSPGQGLYEQYF

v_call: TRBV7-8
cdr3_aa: CASSLGASYGYTF

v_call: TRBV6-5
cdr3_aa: CASNPGREHQPQHF

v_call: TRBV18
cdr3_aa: CASSPLGGTDEAFF

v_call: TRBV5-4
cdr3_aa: CASSLQASPLTNTGELFF

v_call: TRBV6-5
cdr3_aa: CASRPPGQGYNEQFF

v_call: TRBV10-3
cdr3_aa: CAIQREGYEQYF